These 20 T cell receptor beta chains share one sample of origin, sequenced in a study of regulatory T cells in long-lasting Graves disease. iRepertoire HTBI primers and Arm-PCR of CDR3 regions built TCR beta libraries. TCRdb independently ran MiXCR on the multiplex PCR reads; one entry per CDR3 protein. The sample lists 400,000 to 500,000 distinct CDR3 sequences; 14% were seen once. Time point indicated: newly diagnosed GD, antithyroid drugs for less than 3 months. The TCR library was prepared using RNA isolated from PBMCs. These data are also associated with another study on T cells in Graves' hyperthyroidism and ophthalmopathy.

This material consisted of peripheral blood mononuclear cells (PBMCs), taken at new diagnosis, from a patient treated with antithyroid drugs. The receptor source for this set is a woman between 45 and 65 years old with Graves disease.

This clonotype was seen at least ten times. The chain recombines TRBV28 with TRBJ2-7, with D hard to call. V was pared by 4 bases and J by 3 bases, with 7 bases between. CDR1 is MDHEN, CDR2 SYDVKM, per germline. The CDR3 has 12 residues. CDR3 DNA: TGTGCCAGCAGTTCCGTGCTCTACGAGCAGTACTTC. Protein sequence: CASSSVLYEQYF.

A note on this clonotype: This CDR3 is missing its conserved last phenylalanine or tryptophan, likely due to a read error. This chain uses TRBV6-1 with TRBJ2-1; 7 bases map to TRBD2. CDR3 length: 15 amino acids. The junction had 5 bases not matched to a gene; V was cut back by 6 bases and J by 0 bases. The germline CDR1 and CDR2 sequences are MNHNS and SASEGT. The CDR3 coding sequence is TGTGCCAGCAGGGGGGAGGGCAGCTCCTACAATGAGCAGTTCCTC. It encodes CASRGEGSSYNEQFL.

CDR3 nucleotides: TGTGCCAGCAGCTTGGAACCCCGAAACACCTACGAGCAGTACTTC. The encoded protein is CASSLEPRNTYEQYF. V and J are TRBV5-5 and TRBJ2-7; no clear D gene. Germline-derived CDR1 and CDR2 are SGHKS and YYEKEE (reference sequence). Trimming pared 0 bases from V and 2 bases from J, leaving 12 bases between. The CDR3 is 15 amino acids.

The chain combines TRBV11-2 with TRBJ1-1; D unresolved. This CDR3 is 11 amino acids long. The V end lost 3 bases, the J end lost 10 bases, and 9 bases lay between the germline ends. Germline V gene data show CDR1 as SGHAT and CDR2 as FQNNGV. CDR3 nucleotides: TGTGCCAGCAGCTTGAACGGCCCAGCTTTCTTT. Residues: CASSLNGPAFF.

This clonotype was picked up a small number of times. CDR3 nucleotide sequence: TGTGCCAGCACAAGGGATTGGGGTCAGCCCCAGCATTTT. Its translation: CASTRDWGQPQHF. This sequence joins TRBV7-2 and TRBJ1-5, with D unclear. Germline CDR1 reads SGHTA; CDR2 reads FQGNSA. The length of the CDR3 is 13 residues. V was shortened by 7 bases and J by 6 bases, with 13 bases between the two germline ends.

Note on this clonotype: Being one base from a much bigger clone, this may be a read error. The chain links TRBV6-5 to TRBJ2-7, with no clear D. The CDR3 has 14 amino acids. Per the germline V gene, CDR1 is MNHEY and CDR2 is SVGAGI. CDR3 nucleotides: TGTGCCGGCAGTTACTCGAGAACGTTTTACGAGCAGTACTTC. It translates to CAGSYSRTFYEQYF.

This rearrangement joins TRBV18 to TRBJ1-6; D is undetermined. V was pared by 3 bases and J by 7 bases, with 13 bases between. This CDR3 is 15 amino acids long. CDR1 and CDR2 from the germline V gene are KGHSH and LQKENI. This CDR3 reads CASSPSHGDNSPLHF. In DNA, the CDR3 is TGTGCCAGCTCACCGAGCCACGGAGACAATTCACCCCTCCACTTT.

This clonotype has just a few counts. This chain links TRBV7-2 with TRBJ2-1; possibly TRBD2 for D (5 bases). V was pared by 3 bases and J by 5 bases, with 8 bases between. CDR3 length: 13 residues. CDR1 is SGHTA and CDR2 is FQGNSA in the germline V gene. CDR3 protein: CASSFTRNNEQFF. CDR3 DNA sequence: TGTGCCAGCAGCTTTACTAGAAACAATGAGCAGTTCTTC.

The chain's CDR3 is CASSRTPSGNTIYF. The DNA for the CDR3 is TGTGCCAGCAGCCGTACACCATCTGGAAACACCATATATTTT. This sequence joins TRBV6-1 and TRBJ1-3, with D hard to call. Germline V lookup: CDR1 MNHNS, CDR2 SASEGT. This CDR3 comprises 14 residues. V shed 6 bases and J shed 1 base, with 10 bases lying between them.

Regarding this clonotype: A much larger clone lies a single base off, so this may be a read error. The chain recombines TRBV6-2 or TRBV6-3 with TRBJ2-5; D unclear. CDR1 is MNHEY, CDR2 SVGEGT, per germline. The CDR3 has 14 amino acids. CDR3 DNA: TGTGCCAGCAGTTACTCGAGGAGACAAGAGACCCGGTACTTC. Translated: CASSYSRRQETRYF.

The CDR3 coding sequence is TGTGCCAGCAGCTTAACGCCTGGGGACGAGCAGTACTTC. This codes for CASSLTPGDEQYF. This chain joins TRBV7-3 and TRBJ2-7, with unresolved D. The CDR3 runs 13 residues. V lost 0 bases to trimming and J lost 5 bases, with 8 bases between them. Per the germline V gene, CDR1 is SGHTA and CDR2 is FQGTGA. Supplemented by reference TRBV7-3 and TRBJ2-7, the full variable domain reads GAGVSQTPSNKVTEKGKYVELRCDPISGHTALYWYRQSLGQGPEFLIYFQGTGAADDSGLPNDRFFAVRPEGSVSTLKIQRTERGDSAVYLCASSLTPGDEQYFGPGTRLTVT.

At least ten counts were recorded for this clonotype. CDR3 sequence reads: CASSPDAGGQNEQFF. The CDR3 DNA follows: TGCGCCAGCAGCCCGGATGCGGGAGGGCAAAATGAGCAGTTCTTC. V is TRBV5-1 and J is TRBJ2-1; 9 positions agree with TRBD2. Germline V gives CDR1 SGHRS, CDR2 YFSETQ. The CDR3 runs to 15 residues. The V gene end was trimmed by 4 bases and the J gene end by 7 bases; junction bases not matched to a gene: 9.

This clonotype occurred a few times. CDR3 amino acids: CASGQAATDTQHF. The DNA of the CDR3 is TGTGCCAGCGGACAGGCGGCCACAGATACGCAGCATTTT. V and J are TRBV28 and TRBJ2-3, with 7 nucleotides matching TRBD1. The J call may be incorrect, as the DNA end agrees better with TRBJ1-5. The CDR3 runs 13 residues. Germline V gene data show CDR1 as MDHEN and CDR2 as SYDVKM.

This clonotype was seen repeatedly, ten times or more. This rearrangement joins TRBV2 to TRBJ2-5; 9 bases fit TRBD1. V lost 8 bases, J lost 5 bases, and 6 bases stayed unmatched. Per the germline V gene, CDR1 is SNHLY and CDR2 is FYNNEI. CDR3 length: 13 amino acids. CDR3 nucleotides: TGTGCCAGCGGGACAGGGTCCAGGGAGACCCAGTACTTC. Its protein is CASGTGSRETQYF.

This clonotype was detected only once. The chain joins TRBV4-1 to TRBJ1-4, with unresolved D. The germline CDR1 and CDR2 sequences are MGHRA and YSYEKL. This CDR3 is built from 17 residues. The germline V and J ends were trimmed by 1 base and 8 bases, with 20 bases remaining between them. CDR3 protein: CASSQGGPGALEEKLFF. Here the CDR3 DNA reads TGCGCCAGCAGCCAAGGAGGACCGGGCGCTTTGGAGGAAAAACTGTTTTTT.

This clonotype has at least ten counts. This chain joins TRBV25-1 and TRBJ2-1; D call uncertain. Trimming shortened V by 3 bases and J by 7 bases, and 7 bases separated the two germline ends. The germline V gene has CDR1 MGHDK and CDR2 SYGVNS. This CDR3 comprises 12 residues. Here the CDR3 reads CASSDPANEQFF. The CDR3 region has the DNA TGTGCCAGCAGTGATCCGGCGAATGAGCAGTTCTTC.

This clonotype has more than one count but fewer than ten. The V call is TRBV20-1, the J call TRBJ1-2; 7 bases map to TRBD1. Looked up from germline, CDR1 is DFQATT and CDR2 is SNEGSKA (reference sequence). The CDR3 has 13 amino acids. With V trimmed by 6 bases and J by 7 bases, 11 bases remained unmatched. This CDR3 is CSAYRDSRTGYTF. The CDR3 region has the DNA TGCAGTGCATACAGGGACAGCCGTACTGGCTACACCTTC.

This clonotype showed up just a few times. The rearrangement joins TRBV5-1 to TRBJ2-2; D is possibly TRBD2 (6 bases). V lost 4 bases, J lost 7 bases, and 11 bases lay in between. The CDR3 spans 13 residues. Germline lookup yields CDR1 SGHRS and CDR2 YFSETQ. The CDR3 protein is CASSQQEGGELFF. The CDR3 bases are TGCGCCAGCAGCCAACAGGAGGGCGGGGAGCTGTTTTTT.

V is TRBV18 and J is TRBJ1-4, with D hard to call. The V gene's germline CDR1 is KGHSH and CDR2 LQKENI. The CDR3 runs 16 residues. The V end was cut by 2 bases, the J end by 6 bases, with 16 bases between. CDR3 amino acids: CASSPNPARRDEKLFF. CDR3 in DNA: TGTGCCAGCTCACCAAACCCGGCCAGGCGGGATGAAAAACTGTTTTTT.

This clonotype has at least ten counts. The chain recombines TRBV3-1 with TRBJ2-5; D remains unclear. Germline CDR1 LGHDT, CDR2 YNNKEL (reference sequence). There are 16 residues in the CDR3. Trimming left V 2 bases short and J 4 bases short, with 17 bases between. The CDR3, as DNA: TGTGCCAGCAGCCAATTCAGGTTCCTAGATCGAGAGACCCAGTACTTC. Translation gives CASSQFRFLDRETQYF.